One and the same sample provided the 2 T cell receptor beta chains below, sequenced in a study of human T cells and chemical hapten exposure. TCRdb reprocessed the RACE reads with MiXCR, giving one entry per CDR3 protein. The repertoire holds tens of thousands of distinct CDR3 sequences, with 3.3% as singletons. Time point of the sample: patch test 2, 6 weeks after DPC sensitization. Documented treatment: therapeutic diphenylcyclopropenone sensitization with weekly scalp DPC. Sample: whole blood, taken in connection with sensitization to the hapten diphenylcyclopropenone (DPC). These receptors originate from a man in his forties with alopecia areata. Some clones in this sample may be carry-over from other donors' samples.

This clonotype was picked up many times. The chain has TRBV5-1 and TRBJ2-7; TRBD2 aligns across 12 bases. V lost 5 bases and J lost 2; bases outside the gene matches: 5. Per germline, CDR1 SGHRS and CDR2 YFSETQ. The CDR3 length is 15 residues. The CDR3: CASSKRTSGAYEQYF. The CDR3 coding sequence is TGCGCCAGCAGTAAGCGGACTAGCGGGGCCTACGAGCAGTACTTC.

This clonotype was picked up many times. The V and J genes are TRBV6-5 and TRBJ1-1, with 9 bases that match TRBD1. With V trimmed by 6 bases and J by 0 bases, 8 bases remained unmatched. The CDR3 consists of 16 residues. Germline-derived CDR1 and CDR2 are MNHEY and SVGAGI. CDR3 sequence reads: CASSPGTGTMNTEAFF. CDR3 nucleotide sequence: TGTGCCAGCAGCCCCGGGACAGGGACTATGAACACTGAAGCTTTCTTT.